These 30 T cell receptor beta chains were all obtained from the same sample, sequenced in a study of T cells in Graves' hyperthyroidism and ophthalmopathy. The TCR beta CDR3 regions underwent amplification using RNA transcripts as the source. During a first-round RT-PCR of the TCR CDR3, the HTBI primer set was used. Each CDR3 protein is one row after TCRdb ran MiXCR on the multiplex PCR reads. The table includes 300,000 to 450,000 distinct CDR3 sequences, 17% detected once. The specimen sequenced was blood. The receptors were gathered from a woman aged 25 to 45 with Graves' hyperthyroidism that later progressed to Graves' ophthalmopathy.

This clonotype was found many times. The CDR3 protein is CASSYGTGGYDGYTF. Here the CDR3 DNA reads TGTGCCAGCAGCTATGGGACAGGTGGTTACGATGGCTACACCTTC. This rearrangement joins TRBV12-3 or TRBV12-4 to TRBJ1-2; TRBD1 matches 8 bases. Germline trimming cut 6 bases from V and 6 bases from J; bases unmatched to any gene: 12. This CDR3 is built from 15 residues.

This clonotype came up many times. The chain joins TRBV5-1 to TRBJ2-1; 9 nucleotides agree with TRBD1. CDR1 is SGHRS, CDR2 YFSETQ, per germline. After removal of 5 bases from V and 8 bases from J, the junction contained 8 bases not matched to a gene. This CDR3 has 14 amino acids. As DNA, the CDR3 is TGCGCCAGCAGTCCCGGGACAGGGTTCTATGAGCAGTTCTTC. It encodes CASSPGTGFYEQFF.

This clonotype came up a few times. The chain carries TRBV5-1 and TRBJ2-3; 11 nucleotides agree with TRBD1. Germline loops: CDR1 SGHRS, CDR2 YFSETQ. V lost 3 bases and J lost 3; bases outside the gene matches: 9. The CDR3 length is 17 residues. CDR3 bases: TGCGCCAGCAGCTCCGGGACAGGGGGGGCGTTTACAGATACGCAGTATTTT. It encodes CASSSGTGGAFTDTQYF.

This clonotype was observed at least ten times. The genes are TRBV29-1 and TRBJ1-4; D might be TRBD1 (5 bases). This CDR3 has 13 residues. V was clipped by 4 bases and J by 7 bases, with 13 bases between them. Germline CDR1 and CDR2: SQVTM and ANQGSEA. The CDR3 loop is CSVVGQGSEKLFF. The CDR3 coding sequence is TGCAGCGTTGTCGGGCAGGGCAGTGAAAAACTGTTTTTT.

The CDR3 nucleotides read TGCAGTGCTGATAAAACCACGGAGCCAGCTAACTATGGCTACACCTTC. The encoded protein is CSADKTTEPANYGYTF. The rearrangement uses TRBV20-1 and TRBJ1-2; D remains unclear. The CDR3 consists of 16 residues. V was pared by 5 bases and J by 0 bases, with 19 bases between. The germline V gene has CDR1 DFQATT and CDR2 SNEGSKA (reference sequence).

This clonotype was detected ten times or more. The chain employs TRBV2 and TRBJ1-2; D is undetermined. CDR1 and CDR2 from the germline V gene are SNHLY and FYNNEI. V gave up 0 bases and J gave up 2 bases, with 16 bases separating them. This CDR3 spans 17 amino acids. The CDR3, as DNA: TGTGCCAGCAGTGAAGCGCTACCCGTGACCATGAACTATGGCTACACCTTC. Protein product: CASSEALPVTMNYGYTF.

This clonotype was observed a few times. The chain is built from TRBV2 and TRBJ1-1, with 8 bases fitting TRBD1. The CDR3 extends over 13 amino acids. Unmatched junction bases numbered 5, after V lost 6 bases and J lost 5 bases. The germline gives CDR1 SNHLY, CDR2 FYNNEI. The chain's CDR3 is CASSRRGQTEAFF. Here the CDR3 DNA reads TGTGCCAGCAGCCGCAGGGGGCAAACTGAAGCTTTCTTT.

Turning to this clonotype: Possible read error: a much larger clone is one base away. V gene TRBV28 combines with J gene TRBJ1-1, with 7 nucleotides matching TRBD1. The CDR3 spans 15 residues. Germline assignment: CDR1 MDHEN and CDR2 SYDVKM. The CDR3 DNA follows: TGTGCCAGCGGACTACAGGGGTTGGTGAACACTGGAGCTTTCTTT. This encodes CASGLQGLVNTGAFF.

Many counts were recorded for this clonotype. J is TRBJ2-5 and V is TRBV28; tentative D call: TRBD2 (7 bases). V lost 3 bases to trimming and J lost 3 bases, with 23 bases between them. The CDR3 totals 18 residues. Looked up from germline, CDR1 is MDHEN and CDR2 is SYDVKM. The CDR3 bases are TGTGCCAGCAGTTTTGGAAGGGTTCGGGGGGCGTCTAAAGAGACCCAGTACTTC. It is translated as CASSFGRVRGASKETQYF.

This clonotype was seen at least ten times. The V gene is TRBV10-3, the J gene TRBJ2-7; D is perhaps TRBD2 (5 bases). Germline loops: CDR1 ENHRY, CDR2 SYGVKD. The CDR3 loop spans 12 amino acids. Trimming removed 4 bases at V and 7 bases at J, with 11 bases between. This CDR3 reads CAISAGGEEQYF. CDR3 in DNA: TGTGCCATCAGTGCTGGAGGTGAAGAGCAGTACTTC.

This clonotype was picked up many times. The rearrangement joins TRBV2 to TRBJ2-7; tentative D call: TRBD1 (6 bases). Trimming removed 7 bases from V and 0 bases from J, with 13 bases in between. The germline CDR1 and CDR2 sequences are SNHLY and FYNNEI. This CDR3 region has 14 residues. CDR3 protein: CASTAGTSSYEQYF. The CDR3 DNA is TGTGCCAGCACGGCAGGGACATCCTCCTACGAGCAGTACTTC.

The DNA for the CDR3 is TGTGCCAGCAGCTTCTCTAGCGGGAGTTTACCAGATACGCAGTATTTT. This gives the protein CASSFSSGSLPDTQYF. The rearrangement joins TRBV5-8 to TRBJ2-3, with TRBD2 matching over 10 bases. The CDR3 contains 16 residues. Germline lookup yields CDR1 SGHTS and CDR2 YDEGEE. J was trimmed by 4 bases and V by 2 bases; bases with no gene match: 7.

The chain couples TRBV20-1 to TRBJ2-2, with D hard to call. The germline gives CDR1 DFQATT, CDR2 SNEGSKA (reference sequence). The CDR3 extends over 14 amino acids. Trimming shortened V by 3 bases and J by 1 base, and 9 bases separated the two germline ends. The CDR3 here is CSASRVENTGELFF. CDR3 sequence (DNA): TGCAGTGCTAGTCGGGTCGAGAACACCGGGGAGCTGTTTTTT.

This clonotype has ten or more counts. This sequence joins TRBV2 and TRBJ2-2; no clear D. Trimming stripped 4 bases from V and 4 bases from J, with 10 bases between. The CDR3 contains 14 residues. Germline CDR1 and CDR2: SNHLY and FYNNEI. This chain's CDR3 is CASSVYSSTGELFF. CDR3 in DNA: TGTGCCAGCAGTGTCTATAGTTCCACCGGGGAGCTGTTTTTT. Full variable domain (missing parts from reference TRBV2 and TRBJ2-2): EPEVTQTPSHQVTQMGQEVILRCVPISNHLYFYWYRQILGQKVEFLVSFYNNEISEKSEIFDDQFSVERPDGSNFTLKIRSTKLEDSAMYFCASSVYSSTGELFFGEGSRLTVL.

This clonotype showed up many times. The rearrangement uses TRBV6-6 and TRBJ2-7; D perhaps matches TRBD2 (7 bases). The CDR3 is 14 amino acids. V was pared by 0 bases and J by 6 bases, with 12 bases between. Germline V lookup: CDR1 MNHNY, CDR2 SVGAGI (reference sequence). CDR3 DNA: TGTGCCAGCAGTTACTCGGGGGGGCGGCTCGAGCAGTACTTC. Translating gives CASSYSGGRLEQYF.

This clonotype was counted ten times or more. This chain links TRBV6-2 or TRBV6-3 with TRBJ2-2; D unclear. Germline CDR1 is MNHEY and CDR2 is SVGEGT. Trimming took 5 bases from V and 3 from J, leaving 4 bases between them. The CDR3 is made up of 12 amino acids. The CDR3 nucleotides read TGTGCCAGCAGTAAAGACACCGGGGAGCTGTTTTTT. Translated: CASSKDTGELFF.

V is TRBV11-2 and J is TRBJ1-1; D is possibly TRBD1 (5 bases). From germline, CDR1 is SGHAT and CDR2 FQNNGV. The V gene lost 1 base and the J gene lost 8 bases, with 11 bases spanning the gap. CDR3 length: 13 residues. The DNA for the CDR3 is TGTGCCAGCAGCTTAGGGGCGGGGGGGGAAGCTTTCTTT. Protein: CASSLGAGGEAFF. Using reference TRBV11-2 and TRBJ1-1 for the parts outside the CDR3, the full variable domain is EAGVAQSPRYKIIEKRQSVAFWCNPISGHATLYWYQQILGQGPKLLIQFQNNGVVDDSQLPKDRFSAERLKGVDSTLKIQPAKLEDSAVYLCASSLGAGGEAFFGQGTRLTVV.

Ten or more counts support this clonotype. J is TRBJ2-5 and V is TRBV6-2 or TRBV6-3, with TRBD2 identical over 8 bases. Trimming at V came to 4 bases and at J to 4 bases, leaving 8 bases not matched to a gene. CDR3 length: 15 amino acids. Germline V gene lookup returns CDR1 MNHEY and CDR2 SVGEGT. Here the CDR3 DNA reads TGTGCCAGCAGTTTCGGGGGGGCCTCCCCAGAGACCCAGTACTTC. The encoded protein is CASSFGGASPETQYF.

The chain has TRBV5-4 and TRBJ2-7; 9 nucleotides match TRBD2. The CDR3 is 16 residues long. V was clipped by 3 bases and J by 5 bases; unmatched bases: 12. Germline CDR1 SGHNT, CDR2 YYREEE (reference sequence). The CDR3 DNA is TGTGCCAGCAGCTCGGAACCGGGACTAGCTTTGCACGAGCAGTACTTC. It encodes CASSSEPGLALHEQYF.

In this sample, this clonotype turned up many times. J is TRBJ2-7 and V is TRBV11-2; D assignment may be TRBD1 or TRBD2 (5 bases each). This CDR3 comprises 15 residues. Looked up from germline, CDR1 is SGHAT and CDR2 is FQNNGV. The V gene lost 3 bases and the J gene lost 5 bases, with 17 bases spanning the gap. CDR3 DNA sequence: TGTGCCAGCAGCTTGGTGATCCCAGGGACCCACGAGCAGTACTTC. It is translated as CASSLVIPGTHEQYF.

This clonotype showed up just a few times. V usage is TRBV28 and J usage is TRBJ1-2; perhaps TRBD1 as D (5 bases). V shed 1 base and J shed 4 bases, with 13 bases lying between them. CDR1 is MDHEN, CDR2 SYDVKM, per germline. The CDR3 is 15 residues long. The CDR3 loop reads CASSLSSGWGYGYTF. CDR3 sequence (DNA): TGTGCCAGCAGTTTATCTTCAGGGTGGGGCTATGGCTACACCTTC.

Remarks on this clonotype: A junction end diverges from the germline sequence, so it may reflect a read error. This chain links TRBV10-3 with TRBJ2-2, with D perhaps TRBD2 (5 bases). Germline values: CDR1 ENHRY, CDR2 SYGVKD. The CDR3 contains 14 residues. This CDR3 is CAISESGVTGELLF. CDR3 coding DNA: TGTGCCATCAGTGAGTCGGGCGTCACCGGGGAGCTGCTTTTT.

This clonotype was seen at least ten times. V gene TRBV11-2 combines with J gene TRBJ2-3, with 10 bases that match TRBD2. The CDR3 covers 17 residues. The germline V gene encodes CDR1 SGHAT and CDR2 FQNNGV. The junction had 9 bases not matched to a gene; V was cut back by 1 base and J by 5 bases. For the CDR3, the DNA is TGTGCCAGCAGCTTAGTGAGTAGCGGGAGGTATGGAGATACGCAGTATTTT. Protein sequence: CASSLVSSGRYGDTQYF.

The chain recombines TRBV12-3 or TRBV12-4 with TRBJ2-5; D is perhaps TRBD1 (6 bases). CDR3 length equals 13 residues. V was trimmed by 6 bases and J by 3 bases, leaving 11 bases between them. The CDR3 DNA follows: TGTGCCAGCAGGTTTCGGACAGAAGAGACCCAGTACTTC. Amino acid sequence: CASRFRTEETQYF.

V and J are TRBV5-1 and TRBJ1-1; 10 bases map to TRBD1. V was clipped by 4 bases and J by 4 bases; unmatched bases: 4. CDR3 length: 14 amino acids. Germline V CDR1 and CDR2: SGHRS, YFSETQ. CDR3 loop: CASSRTGGPTEAFF. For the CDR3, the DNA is TGCGCCAGCAGCAGGACAGGGGGTCCCACTGAAGCTTTCTTT.

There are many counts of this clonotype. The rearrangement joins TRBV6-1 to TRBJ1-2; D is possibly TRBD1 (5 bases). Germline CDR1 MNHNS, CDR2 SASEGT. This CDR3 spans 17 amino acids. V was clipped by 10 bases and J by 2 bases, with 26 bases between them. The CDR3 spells CATPAGLTDFENYGYTF. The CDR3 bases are TGTGCCACCCCGGCGGGGCTAACGGACTTTGAGAACTATGGCTACACCTTC.

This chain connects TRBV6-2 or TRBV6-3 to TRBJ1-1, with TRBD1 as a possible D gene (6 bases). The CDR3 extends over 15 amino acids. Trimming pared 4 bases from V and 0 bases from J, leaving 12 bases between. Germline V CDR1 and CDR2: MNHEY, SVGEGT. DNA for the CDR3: TGTGCCAGCAGTTCCTACAGGGCCCTGAACACTGAAGCTTTCTTT. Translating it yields CASSSYRALNTEAFF.

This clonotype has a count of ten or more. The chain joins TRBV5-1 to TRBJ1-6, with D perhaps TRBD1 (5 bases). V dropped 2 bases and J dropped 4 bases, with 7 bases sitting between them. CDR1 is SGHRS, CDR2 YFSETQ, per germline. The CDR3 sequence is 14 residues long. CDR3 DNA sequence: TGCGCCAGCAGCTTAGCAGGGTATAATTCACCCCTCCACTTT. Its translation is CASSLAGYNSPLHF.

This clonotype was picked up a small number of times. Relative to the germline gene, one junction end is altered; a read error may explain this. The CDR3 DNA reads TGCGCCAGCACTAGAACATGGTACGGGGCCTACGAGCGGTACTTC. Its translation is CASTRTWYGAYERYF. This sequence joins TRBV10-2 and TRBJ2-7; D possibly uses TRBD1 or TRBD2 (5 bases each). Germline V gene sequence: CDR1 WSHSY, CDR2 SAAADI. The CDR3 runs to 15 residues.

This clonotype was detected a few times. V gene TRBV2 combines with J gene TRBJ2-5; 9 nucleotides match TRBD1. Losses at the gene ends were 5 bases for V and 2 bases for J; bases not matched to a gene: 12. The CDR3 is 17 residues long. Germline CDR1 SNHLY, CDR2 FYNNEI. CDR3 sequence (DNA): TGTGCCAGCAGTTGGGGACAGGGAAGGAGAGGGCAAGAGACCCAGTACTTC. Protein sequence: CASSWGQGRRGQETQYF.